The 13 T cell receptor beta chains given below trace back to one sample, sequenced in a study of pediatric ulcerative colitis. Sequencing was performed with immunoSEQ multiplex PCR; in TCRdb, only in-frame clones are kept and a portion is missing. The sample has 37,000 or so clones, 70% to 90% seen once. The sequenced sample was blood. Receptor source: a girl aged 10-17 years with moderate ulcerative colitis.

This rearrangement joins TRBV19 to TRBJ2-2; D gene uncertain. The CDR3 sequence is 13 residues long. CDR1 is LNHDA and CDR2 is SQIVND in the germline V gene (reference sequence). V shed 1 base and J shed 8 bases, with 8 bases lying between them. CDR3 in DNA: TGTGCCAGTAGTATAGTAGGTCTAGGGGAGCTGTTTTTT. Translated: CASSIVGLGELFF.

The V gene is TRBV7-2, the J gene TRBJ2-2; D call uncertain. CDR3 size: 13 residues. Germline V CDR1 and CDR2: SGHTA, FQGNSA. V lost 4 bases to trimming and J lost 2 bases, with 5 bases between them. The CDR3 region has the DNA TGTGCCAGCAGCTCCTTAAACACCGGGGAGCTGTTTTTT. This sequence encodes CASSSLNTGELFF.

This chain connects TRBV5-5 to TRBJ1-1, with 9 bases that match TRBD1. Germline V CDR1 and CDR2: SGHKS, YYEKEE (reference sequence). The CDR3 totals 11 residues. V lost 4 bases to trimming and J lost 10 bases; unmatched junction nucleotides: 2. CDR3: CASSQTGGAFF. The CDR3 DNA is TGTGCCAGCAGCCAGACAGGGGGAGCTTTCTTT.

CDR3 loop: CASSEVGGATNEKLFF. CDR3 DNA sequence: TGTGCCAGCAGTGAAGTTGGGGGGGCAACTAATGAAAAACTGTTTTTT. This chain connects TRBV2 to TRBJ1-4, with D perhaps TRBD1 (5 bases). The V gene lost 1 base and the J gene lost 0 bases, with 9 bases spanning the gap. CDR1 and CDR2 from the germline V gene are SNHLY and FYNNEI. The CDR3 contains 16 residues.

This clone was observed a few times. CDR3 nucleotides: TGTGCCAGCAGCTTCTACTTGAACACTGAAGCTTTCTTT. This gives the protein CASSFYLNTEAFF. This chain links TRBV11-2 with TRBJ1-1, with D uncertain. The CDR3 totals 13 residues. The germline V and J ends were trimmed by 3 bases and 0 bases, with 5 bases remaining between them. Germline V gene sequence: CDR1 SGHAT, CDR2 FQNNGV.

The chain employs TRBV5-8 and TRBJ1-1; no definite D call. Germline CDR1 reads SGHTS; CDR2 reads YDEGEE. The CDR3 loop spans 13 amino acids. V lost 0 bases to trimming and J lost 4 bases, with 7 bases between them. The chain's CDR3 is CASSLGRATEAFF. CDR3 nucleotide sequence: TGTGCCAGCAGCTTGGGAAGGGCCACTGAAGCTTTCTTT.

In this sample, this clone turned up a few times. This chain joins TRBV10-2 and TRBJ1-5; D not certain. Germline CDR1 and CDR2: WSHSY and SAAADI. The CDR3 covers 17 residues. Trimming removed 1 base at V and 5 bases at J, with 18 bases between. CDR3 region: CASSEFPGRGMDQPQHF. DNA for the CDR3: TGCGCCAGCAGTGAGTTCCCCGGGAGAGGGATGGATCAGCCCCAGCATTTT.

V is TRBV19 and J is TRBJ2-7, with D unresolved. Germline-derived CDR1 and CDR2 are LNHDA and SQIVND (reference sequence). The length of the CDR3 is 11 residues. Trimming removed 5 bases from V and 3 bases from J, with 5 bases in between. CDR3 bases: TGTGCCAGTAGTCTGGGCTACGAGCAGTACTTC. Translation: CASSLGYEQYF.

This sequence joins TRBV29-1 and TRBJ2-7; 7 positions agree with TRBD1. CDR3 length: 13 amino acids. The V segment lost 5 bases and the J segment 1 base; nucleotides outside the gene matches: 5. Germline V lookup: CDR1 SQVTM, CDR2 ANQGSEA. The CDR3 loop is CSVSVGQSYEQYF. Written as DNA, the CDR3 is TGCAGCGTTTCCGTGGGACAGTCCTACGAGCAGTACTTC.

A single count supports this clone. The chain combines TRBV7-9 with TRBJ2-6; no firm D call. Germline V gene data show CDR1 as SEHNR and CDR2 as FQNEAQ (reference sequence). The CDR3 spans 18 residues. Between the trimmed V and J ends, which lost 7 bases and 1 base, there was a span of 20 bases. CDR3 protein: CASTSSAVSLSGANVLTF. CDR3 coding DNA: TGTGCCAGCACCTCCTCCGCGGTATCCTTATCTGGGGCCAACGTCCTGACTTTC.

The CDR3 sequence: CASSLGVLSMRVGLYEQYF. CDR3 nucleotides: TGTGCCAGCAGCTTGGGGGTATTGAGCATGAGGGTCGGTCTCTACGAGCAGTACTTC. This rearrangement joins TRBV5-5 to TRBJ2-7; TRBD2 might be the D (5 bases). This CDR3 is 19 amino acids long. V lost 0 bases, J lost 3 bases, and 25 bases lay in between. Germline lookup yields CDR1 SGHKS and CDR2 YYEKEE (reference sequence).

V and J are TRBV10-2 and TRBJ1-2, with D maybe TRBD1 (5 bases). Trimming cost V 3 bases and J 4 bases, with 15 bases left between them. Germline CDR1 and CDR2: WSHSY and SAAADI. The CDR3 has 15 residues. Here the CDR3 reads CASSDPHRSAYGYTF. The CDR3 coding sequence is TGCGCCAGCAGTGACCCTCACAGGAGTGCCTATGGCTACACCTTC.

The rearrangement joins TRBV5-4 to TRBJ2-1, with D perhaps matching TRBD2 (5 bases). The V gene's germline CDR1 is SGHNT and CDR2 YYREEE (reference sequence). The V end was cut by 2 bases, the J end by 7 bases, with 10 bases between. This CDR3 has 13 residues. DNA for the CDR3: TGTGCCAGCAGCTTCATCCCGGGGAATGAGCAGTTCTTC. Its translation is CASSFIPGNEQFF.